This T cell receptor beta chain was captured by sequencing in a study of CD4 T cells in relation to SARS-CoV-2 and coronaviruses. Study details: The restricting HLA molecule for shared crossreactive spike epitopes was mapped.

Uncultured naive and memory CD4+ T cells supplied DNA for deep TCR-beta sequencing. Measured with immunoSEQ multiplex PCR; TCRdb has only the in-frame clones, and not every one. The table records tens of thousands of clones, 94% of them present only once. Unexposed donor CD4+ T cells date from about 2011-2018, before the COVID-19 pandemic. Germline V gene sequence: CDR1 SGDLS, CDR2 YYNGEE. V was pared by 3 bases and J by 0 bases, with 6 bases between. The CDR3 extends over 13 amino acids. Source material: naive CD4+ T cells from PBMCs. This sample's subset: naive CD4+ T cells isolated by negative enrichment. V is TRBV9 and J is TRBJ1-1; no reliable D call. The clonotype originates from a human donor in good health. The CDR3, as DNA: TGTGCCAGCAGCGAGGGAATGAACACTGAAGCTTTCTTT. Protein sequence: CASSEGMNTEAFF.